What follows are 21 T cell receptor beta chains derived from one specimen sequenced in a study of a mutant IDH1 vaccine in newly diagnosed glioma. Which antigens these TCRs recognize remains unknown. Time point: week 11, during vaccination. One vaccine dose held 300 ug of mutant IDH1 20-mer peptide and came with topical imiquimod. Data came from immunoSEQ multiplex PCR; TCRdb stores just in-frame clones and leaves some out. The data contain 20,000 to 25,000 clones, less than 80% of them seen just once; the ten biggest clones take up just over 8%. Sample: PBMCs, taken from a glioma patient whose treatment included an IDH1 peptide vaccine. The origin of the receptors is a middle-aged man with glioma.

The chain uses TRBV30 and TRBJ2-2; D unresolved. Germline CDR1 is GTSNPN and CDR2 is SVGIG (reference sequence). V was pared by 5 bases and J by 6 bases, with 13 bases between. This CDR3 has 13 residues. The CDR3 loop reads CAWAIGGSGELFF. The CDR3 DNA sequence: TGTGCCTGGGCCATCGGTGGCTCCGGGGAGCTGTTTTTT.

This rearrangement joins TRBV5-1 to TRBJ2-1, with 13 bases that match TRBD2. The CDR3 totals 15 residues. The germline V gene encodes CDR1 SGHRS and CDR2 YFSETQ. The V and J ends lost 4 bases and 10 bases, in that order; junction bases with no gene match: 8. For the CDR3, the DNA is TGCGCCAGCAGCGGCGTCGGACTAGCGGGAGAGGAGCAGTTCTTC. As protein: CASSGVGLAGEEQFF.

This rearrangement joins TRBV9 to TRBJ1-4; the match to TRBD1 covers 9 bases. The V gene's germline CDR1 is SGDLS and CDR2 YYNGEE. The CDR3 is 17 amino acids. V shed 3 bases, J shed 3 bases, and the junction held 9 bases outside the gene matches. CDR3 sequence reads: CASSAWTGAQPNEKLFF. The CDR3 region has the DNA TGTGCCAGCAGCGCCTGGACAGGGGCACAACCTAATGAAAAACTGTTTTTT. Complete variable domain (other parts from reference TRBV9 and TRBJ1-4): DSGVTQTPKHLITATGQRVTLRCSPRSGDLSVYWYQQSLDQGLQFLIQYYNGEERAKGNILERFSAQQFPDLHSELNLSSLELGDSALYFCASSAWTGAQPNEKLFFGSGTQLSVL.

The V and J genes are TRBV29-1 and TRBJ2-3; TRBD2 agrees at 9 bases. CDR1 SQVTM and CDR2 ANQGSEA come from the germline V gene. Germline trimming cut 7 bases from V and 2 bases from J; bases unmatched to any gene: 10. The CDR3 covers 15 residues. The DNA of the CDR3 is TGCAGCGGCTGGACTAGCGTCGCCCCCACAGATACGCAGTATTTT. The encoded protein is CSGWTSVAPTDTQYF.

The chain recombines TRBV25-1 with TRBJ2-5, with 7 bases matching TRBD2. The CDR3 is 13 amino acids. V was clipped by 6 bases and J by 1 base; unmatched bases: 2. Germline V lookup: CDR1 MGHDK, CDR2 SYGVNS. CDR3 loop: CASRRGSQETQYF. The CDR3, as DNA: TGTGCCAGCAGGCGCGGGAGCCAAGAGACCCAGTACTTC.

The V gene is TRBV29-1, the J gene TRBJ2-5; D perhaps matches TRBD2 (6 bases). Germline CDR1 reads SQVTM; CDR2 reads ANQGSEA. The CDR3 sequence is 14 residues long. Trimming stripped 7 bases from V and 1 base from J, with 16 bases between. The CDR3: CSASTRWGQETQYF. The CDR3 bases are TGCAGCGCCTCGACTAGGTGGGGCCAAGAGACCCAGTACTTC.

V is TRBV7-9 and J is TRBJ2-3; tentatively, D is TRBD2 (5 bases). CDR1 SEHNR and CDR2 FQNEAQ come from the germline V gene (reference sequence). The CDR3 covers 14 residues. Trimming stripped 5 bases from V and 4 bases from J, with 13 bases between. DNA of the CDR3: TGTGCCAGCAGCGTTGGTAGCGATGCAGATACGCAGTATTTT. It yields the protein CASSVGSDADTQYF.

This chain uses TRBV19 with TRBJ2-7; TRBD2 matches at 7 bases. The trim removed 1 base at V and 4 bases at J, leaving 7 bases unmatched. The germline CDR1 and CDR2 sequences are LNHDA and SQIVND (reference sequence). The CDR3 has 15 residues. CDR3 DNA sequence: TGTGCCAGTAGTATAGCGGGAGGTGGGGTTTACGAGCAGTACGTC. It translates to CASSIAGGGVYEQYV.

The chain combines TRBV7-8 with TRBJ2-1; 14 bases fit TRBD2. This CDR3 has 16 residues. Losses at the gene ends were 5 bases for V and 8 bases for J; bases not matched to a gene: 8. Germline V gene sequence: CDR1 SGHVS, CDR2 FQNEAQ. The CDR3 bases are TGTGCCAGCAGCCTGACTAGCGGGAGGGTATACGATGAGCAGTTCTTC. This encodes CASSLTSGRVYDEQFF.

The chain carries TRBV5-6 and TRBJ1-2, with a tentative D call TRBD1 (6 bases). The CDR3 contains 17 residues. The germline V and J ends were trimmed by 4 bases and 1 base, with 20 bases remaining between them. CDR1 is SGHDT and CDR2 is YYEEEE in the germline V gene. DNA of the CDR3: TGTGCCAGCAGCCCGCCCCCGGGGACACTTATTAACTATGGCTACACCTTC. It is translated as CASSPPPGTLINYGYTF. The full variable domain, rest sourced from reference TRBV5-6 and TRBJ1-2, is DAGVTQSPTHLIKTRGQQVTLRCSPKSGHDTVSWYQQALGQGPQFIFQYYEEEERQRGNFPDRFSGHQFPNYSSELNVNALLLGDSALYLCASSPPPGTLINYGYTFGSGTRLTVV.

As DNA, the CDR3 is TGTGCCAGCAGCCTAAGCGGGAGCGTCACCGGGGAGCTGTTTTTT. Translation gives CASSLSGSVTGELFF. V gene TRBV13 combines with J gene TRBJ2-2; TRBD2 agrees at 8 bases. The trim removed 5 bases at V and 4 bases at J, leaving 6 bases unmatched. Germline V gives CDR1 PRHDT, CDR2 FYEKMQ (reference sequence). This CDR3 contains 15 residues.

The chain has TRBV4-3 and TRBJ1-4, with D perhaps matching TRBD1 (5 bases). The CDR3 runs 17 residues. Deletions cut 4 bases from V and 3 bases from J, with 18 bases between. Germline values: CDR1 LGHNA, CDR2 YSLEER. CDR3 loop: CASSPGSGAHPNEKLFF. The DNA of the CDR3 is TGCGCCAGCAGCCCAGGGAGCGGGGCCCACCCTAATGAAAAACTGTTTTTT.

This rearrangement joins TRBV10-2 to TRBJ1-2; a weak D match, TRBD1 (5 bases). This CDR3 region has 14 residues. Looked up from germline, CDR1 is WSHSY and CDR2 is SAAADI. V lost 0 bases and J 7 bases, leaving 12 bases between the germline ends. For the CDR3, the DNA is TGCGCCAGCAGTGAGTCCGGGACCCCAGCTGGCTACACCTTC. This encodes CASSESGTPAGYTF.

The chain is built from TRBV6-5 and TRBJ2-1; D may be TRBD2 (5 bases). From germline, CDR1 is MNHEY and CDR2 SVGAGI. This CDR3 has 14 amino acids. Trimming pared 7 bases from V and 8 bases from J, leaving 18 bases between. The CDR3 coding sequence is TGTGCCAGCACCAAACGAGGCGGGTTTGATGAGCAGTTCTTC. It encodes CASTKRGGFDEQFF.

This clone showed up just a few times. V usage is TRBV6-4 and J usage is TRBJ1-1; TRBD1 might be the D (6 bases). CDR1 is MRHNA and CDR2 is SNTAGT in the germline V gene. V was trimmed by 2 bases and J by 4 bases, leaving 11 bases between them. The CDR3 length is 14 residues. For the CDR3, the DNA is TGTGCCAGCAGTGACACCGACAGGAGCACTGAAGCTTTCTTT. Translating gives CASSDTDRSTEAFF.

V usage is TRBV4-3 and J usage is TRBJ1-2; 12 bases map to TRBD1. V shed 0 bases and J 6 bases; nucleotides not matched to a gene: 5. CDR1 is LGHNA and CDR2 is YSLEER in the germline V gene. The CDR3 spans 16 residues. The CDR3 DNA sequence: TGCGCCAGCAGCCAAGATCAACGGGACAGGGGGCATGGCTACACCTTC. Residues: CASSQDQRDRGHGYTF.

J is TRBJ2-4 and V is TRBV19; D is ambiguous. The CDR3 has 14 amino acids. The V end lost 6 bases, the J end lost 4 bases, and 13 bases lay between the germline ends. Germline V gene sequence: CDR1 LNHDA, CDR2 SQIVND (reference sequence). CDR3 sequence (DNA): TGTGCCAGTAGAGGGTACAGCGAGAAAAACATTCAGTACTTC. Its translation: CASRGYSEKNIQYF.

This sequence joins TRBV13 and TRBJ2-2, with D possibly being TRBD1 (6 bases). The CDR3 totals 15 residues. Trimming left V 3 bases short and J 3 bases short, with 11 bases between. The germline CDR1 and CDR2 sequences are PRHDT and FYEKMQ (reference sequence). The CDR3 loop is CASSLSGGDTGELFF. CDR3 in DNA: TGTGCCAGCAGCTTGTCTGGGGGCGACACCGGGGAGCTGTTTTTT.

This clone was counted a few times. This sequence joins TRBV19 and TRBJ1-1; tentative D call: TRBD1 (5 bases). CDR1 and CDR2 from the germline V gene are LNHDA and SQIVND (reference sequence). The CDR3 is made up of 14 amino acids. The ends were cut back, 5 bases at V and 2 bases at J, with 12 bases in the middle. CDR3 region: CASSASGINTEAFF. Written as DNA, the CDR3 is TGTGCCAGTAGTGCTTCAGGGATCAACACTGAAGCTTTCTTT.

The chain joins TRBV6-5 to TRBJ1-2; 9 bases are shared with TRBD1. The V segment lost 5 bases and the J segment 2 bases; nucleotides outside the gene matches: 6. The V gene's germline CDR1 is MNHEY and CDR2 SVGAGI. The CDR3 runs 15 residues. Here the CDR3 DNA reads TGTGCCAGCAGTATAGCCGGGACAGGGAACTATGGCTACACCTTC. Its protein is CASSIAGTGNYGYTF.

This chain links TRBV7-9 with TRBJ1-3, with no clear D. Trimming took off 5 bases at V and 2 bases at J, with 13 bases between the two ends. The V gene's germline CDR1 is SEHNR and CDR2 FQNEAQ (reference sequence). The CDR3 runs to 15 residues. The CDR3: CASSLPRQPGNTIYF. The CDR3 coding sequence is TGTGCCAGCAGCCTCCCGAGGCAACCTGGAAACACCATATATTTT.